These T cell receptor beta chains were read from a single sample in a study of blood T cell repertoires in COVID-19. Clones were read by immunoSEQ multiplex PCR, and TCRdb kept only the in-frame ones, dropping some. The profile shows approximately 50,000 clones, approximately 82% of them singletons. Sequences were obtained from peripheral blood. Source of these receptors: a human donor in a cohort sampled during active COVID-19. The CDR3 runs from the conserved cysteine through the conserved F or W. A D gene is named only where the DNA matches it firmly. Clone size is stated in some rows and not others, as once, few, many or a class when expanded.

CDR3	size	V	D
CASSQFSSTMSGGTDTQYF	-	TRBV4-2	-
CASTPAGGPHKNIQYF	-	TRBV6-6	TRBD2
CASSALDGYGYTF	-	TRBV9	-
CASSRSSGGTRGDEQFF	-	TRBV4-3	TRBD2
CASSQASHRVNYGYTF	-	TRBV3-1/TRBV3-2	-
CASARGVAYEQYF	-	TRBV7-9	TRBD2
CASSYGQGAYEQYF	once	TRBV6-6	TRBD1
CASSLLGASSYNEQFF	once	TRBV5-1	-
CASSSDTGYGYTF	-	TRBV18	-
CASSVDRYEQYF	-	TRBV19	-
CASSQDPGGSGNTIYF	-	TRBV3-1/TRBV3-2	TRBD1
CASSYNKETQYF	many	TRBV7-9	-
CASSLNFYGYTF	-	TRBV12-3/TRBV12-4	-
CASSRGLAGGQYF	-	TRBV3-1/TRBV3-2	TRBD2
CSVGQTDGYTF	-	TRBV29-1	-
CASSLALVGQGAYEQYF	once	TRBV5-5	TRBD1
CASSIGRVPETQYF	-	TRBV19	-
CASRQLGGRSHNEQFF	-	TRBV3-1/TRBV3-2	-
CASSALFGGANEQYF	once	TRBV25-1	TRBD2
CASSFRQGDYGYTF	-	TRBV27	-
CASSPSPSDSNSPLHF	-	TRBV5-1	-
CATSRFAQVEYGYTF	-	TRBV15	-
CSVLDRNYGYTF	-	TRBV29-1	-
CASRTAYEQYF	-	TRBV7-2	-
CASTHNQETQYF	-	TRBV7-9	-
CASSLHLGQFFASPLHF	once	TRBV28	TRBD1
CASSQDYTGELFF	once	TRBV7-3	-
CAIRTGFGNTIYF	-	TRBV10-3	-
CASRSRGENTIYF	once	TRBV5-1	TRBD1
CASSPGLESFTDTQYF	-	TRBV11-3	TRBD2
CASSPFRGGAKNIQYF	-	TRBV18	-
CASRHLAGGPHEQFF	-	TRBV10-2	TRBD2
CASSQDPGHGLYEQYF	-	TRBV3-1/TRBV3-2	-
CASSVTAGLTYEQYF	-	TRBV9	TRBD2
CASSAETGNTDTQYF	-	TRBV2	TRBD1
CASSGRQGDGYTF	-	TRBV10-1	TRBD1
CASRQQGVWEKLFF	-	TRBV28	TRBD1
CASSSRGGTGDNEQFF	-	TRBV9	TRBD2
CASSHPGRGGRNEQFF	-	TRBV4-1	-
CASSYFDQPQHF	-	TRBV6-2/TRBV6-3	-
CATSRDQGDQPQHF	-	TRBV15	TRBD1
CASSDPQGYQETQYF	once	TRBV9	-
CASSYVGDSGNTIYF	-	TRBV6-5	-
CASSMERGRNGQPQHF	-	TRBV19	TRBD1
CASSLGFRGYEQYF	-	TRBV7-2	-
CASSSQGDNQPQHF	-	TRBV7-2	-
CASSLTGYEQYF	-	TRBV12-3/TRBV12-4	-
CASSQDRGRGSPLHF	-	TRBV4-2	TRBD1